What follows are 5 T cell receptor beta chains derived from one specimen sequenced in a study of blood T cell repertoires in COVID-19. Profiling relied on immunoSEQ multiplex PCR, and the TCRdb table lists in-frame clones only, not all of them. The table lists 200,000 to 250,000 clones, roughly 84% of them singletons. The specimen was PBMCs or T cells enriched from blood (not recorded which). The receptors shown here come from a woman aged 40 to 55 who had recovered from COVID-19.

V is TRBV9 and J is TRBJ2-3, with TRBD2 as a possible D gene (6 bases). The CDR3 has 15 amino acids. The germline CDR1 and CDR2 sequences are SGDLS and YYNGEE. V lost 0 bases, J lost 4 bases, and 12 bases lay in between. As DNA, the CDR3 is TGTGCCAGCAGCGTAGGCTCGGGAGTATCAGATACGCAGTATTTT. It translates to CASSVGSGVSDTQYF.

This clone appeared a few times. This rearrangement joins TRBV18 to TRBJ1-5, with D unclear. With 2 bases removed from V and 4 bases from J, the gap between germline ends came to 6 bases. The CDR3 is made up of 13 amino acids. Germline CDR1 is KGHSH and CDR2 is LQKENI. This chain's CDR3 is CASSPGLNQPQHF. The CDR3 DNA reads TGTGCCAGCTCACCAGGCCTGAATCAGCCCCAGCATTTT. The whole variable domain, remainder taken from reference TRBV18 and TRBJ1-5, is NAGVMQNPRHLVRRRGQEARLRCSPMKGHSHVYWYRQLPEEGLKFMVYLQKENIIDESGMPKERFSAEFPKEGPSILRIQQVVRGDSAAYFCASSPGLNQPQHFGDGTRLSIL.

This clone was observed once. V usage is TRBV5-1 and J usage is TRBJ2-7; weak D call: TRBD2 (5 bases). V was trimmed by 2 bases and J by 5 bases, leaving 14 bases between them. This CDR3 is built from 14 residues. Germline CDR1 is SGHRS and CDR2 is YFSETQ. The CDR3 loop is CASSFGGRVDEQYV. The CDR3 coding sequence is TGCGCCAGCAGCTTCGGCGGGCGTGTGGACGAGCAGTACGTC.

CDR3 in DNA: TGTGCCAGCAGCCTGGGGGGAGCCACTGAAGCTTTCTTT. Protein product: CASSLGGATEAFF. V and J are TRBV7-9 and TRBJ1-1; tentative D call: TRBD1 (5 bases). The V gene's germline CDR1 is SEHNR and CDR2 FQNEAQ (reference sequence). V was shortened by 5 bases and J by 4 bases, with 11 bases between the two germline ends. The CDR3 length is 13 residues.

CDR3 sequence: CATSGDPYNEQFF. In nucleotides, the CDR3 is TGTGCCACCTCAGGGGACCCCTACAATGAGCAGTTCTTC. The rearrangement joins TRBV10-3 to TRBJ2-1; D might be TRBD1 (6 bases). V was shortened by 10 bases and J by 2 bases, with 12 bases between the two germline ends. The CDR3 runs to 13 residues. Per the germline V gene, CDR1 is ENHRY and CDR2 is SYGVKD.